The 28 T cell receptor beta chains presented below share a single source sample, sequenced in a study of technical replicates of blood from a few donors. Assay: immunoSEQ multiplex PCR; the TCRdb copy retains only in-frame clones and omits some. The sample yields tens of thousands of clones, over 85% seen once. Sequencing was done on a sample of PBMCs. The receptors come from a human donor in good health. Some clones in this sample may be carry-over from other donors' samples.

This clone was observed a few times. The chain links TRBV6-6 to TRBJ2-7; 11 bases align to TRBD1. The CDR3 is 14 residues long. Trimming cost V 2 bases and J 4 bases; bases outside gene matches: 1. In germline, CDR1 is MNHNY, CDR2 SVGAGI (reference sequence). DNA of the CDR3: TGTGCCAGCAGTTACGGGACAGGGGGTTACGAGCAGTACTTC. Translating it yields CASSYGTGGYEQYF.

In DNA form, the CDR3 reads TGTGCCAGCAGTTACTCATCTGACAGGGCTAATTCACCCCTCCACTTT. Amino acid sequence: CASSYSSDRANSPLHF. This chain links TRBV6-6 with TRBJ1-6; 7 bases are a match to TRBD1. This CDR3 spans 16 amino acids. With V trimmed by 0 bases and J by 6 bases, 5 bases remained unmatched. Germline V gene sequence: CDR1 MNHNY, CDR2 SVGAGI (reference sequence).

This clone appeared a single time. The chain employs TRBV7-8 and TRBJ2-2, with 8 bases fitting TRBD2. From germline, CDR1 is SGHVS and CDR2 FQNEAQ. Trimming took 6 bases from V and 4 from J; bases not matched to a gene: 4. The CDR3 is 14 amino acids. DNA of the CDR3: TGTGCCAGCAGACGACTAGCGATCACCGGGGAGCTGTTTTTT. It codes for CASRRLAITGELFF.

This chain links TRBV4-1 with TRBJ2-1; no reliable D call. V dropped 4 bases and J dropped 0 bases, with 10 bases sitting between them. Germline V lookup: CDR1 MGHRA, CDR2 YSYEKL. The CDR3 is 15 amino acids. CDR3 sequence reads: CASSLYPSSYNEQFF. For the CDR3, the DNA is TGCGCCAGCAGCCTATACCCGAGCTCCTACAATGAGCAGTTCTTC.

This rearrangement joins TRBV2 to TRBJ2-4, with 8 bases identical to TRBD1. The CDR3 loop spans 14 amino acids. Germline V gene sequence: CDR1 SNHLY, CDR2 FYNNEI. V trimming: 4 bases; J trimming: 9 bases; junction bases outside the gene matches: 8. CDR3 bases: TGTGCCAGCAGTGGGGACAGGTCTCAGAGCATTCAGTACTTC. Encoded protein: CASSGDRSQSIQYF.

The rearrangement uses TRBV30 and TRBJ2-7; 8 nucleotides align to TRBD2. The CDR3 is made up of 13 amino acids. From germline, CDR1 is GTSNPN and CDR2 SVGIG (reference sequence). Trimming cost V 3 bases and J 4 bases; bases outside gene matches: 5. The CDR3 bases are TGTGCCTGGAGAAAAAGCGGGAGTTACGAGCAGTACTTC. Its translation is CAWRKSGSYEQYF.

This clone appeared a single time. The chain is built from TRBV5-1 and TRBJ2-3, with 10 bases lining up with TRBD2. V dropped 6 bases and J dropped 0; count of bases not matched to a gene: 4. CDR3 length equals 15 residues. CDR1 and CDR2 (germline): SGHRS, YFSETQ. The CDR3 sequence: CASTLAGVSTDTQYF. The CDR3 coding sequence is TGCGCCAGCACTCTAGCGGGGGTTAGCACAGATACGCAGTATTTT.

The gene calls are TRBV29-1 and TRBJ2-1; TRBD1 matches at 8 bases. V shed 7 bases, J shed 6 bases, and the junction held 5 bases outside the gene matches. The CDR3 totals 12 residues. In germline, CDR1 is SQVTM, CDR2 ANQGSEA. The CDR3, as DNA: TGCAGCGCCGGACAGGGCTTCAATGAGCAGTTCTTC. This encodes CSAGQGFNEQFF.

The chain uses TRBV2 and TRBJ1-2; 8 nucleotides align to TRBD1. Per germline, CDR1 SNHLY and CDR2 FYNNEI. V was clipped by 10 bases and J by 1 base; unmatched bases: 8. There are 14 residues in the CDR3. The CDR3 region is CATRGGQDNYGYTF. CDR3 nucleotides: TGTGCCACGCGGGGGGGACAGGATAACTATGGCTACACCTTC.

J is TRBJ2-1 and V is TRBV5-6, with D possibly TRBD1 on 5 matching bases. The germline V gene has CDR1 SGHDT and CDR2 YYEEEE. Trimming took off 3 bases at V and 9 bases at J, with 13 bases between the two ends. This CDR3 has 13 amino acids. DNA of the CDR3: TGTGCCAGCAGCTCAACCGGACATGTTGAGCAGTTCTTC. This encodes CASSSTGHVEQFF.

The chain uses TRBV7-3 and TRBJ2-3, with D perhaps TRBD1 (6 bases). Per the germline V gene, CDR1 is SGHTA and CDR2 is FQGTGA. Deletions cut 1 base from V and 4 bases from J, with 12 bases between. The CDR3 is 15 residues long. The chain's CDR3 is CASSLRAGESDTQYF. The CDR3 DNA reads TGTGCCAGCAGCTTAAGGGCAGGGGAGTCAGATACGCAGTATTTT.

The chain has TRBV6-1 and TRBJ2-4; TRBD1 matches 12 bases. Germline CDR1 reads MNHNS; CDR2 reads SASEGT. Unmatched junction bases numbered 9, after V lost 4 bases and J lost 8 bases. This CDR3 has 16 residues. The CDR3 DNA reads as TGTGCCAGCAGTGGGGGGACAGGGGGCCCCAAGCACATTCAGTACTTC. Translating gives CASSGGTGGPKHIQYF.

This chain links TRBV6-5 with TRBJ2-3; D is uncertain. The CDR3 sequence is 15 residues long. Per the germline V gene, CDR1 is MNHEY and CDR2 is SVGAGI. V gave up 7 bases and J gave up 0 bases, with 14 bases separating them. The CDR3 region has the DNA TGTGCCAGCACTGAGATCCCGGAGAGCACAGATACGCAGTATTTT. This translates into CASTEIPESTDTQYF.

This chain links TRBV5-4 with TRBJ1-3; D might be TRBD1 (6 bases). CDR1 and CDR2 (germline): SGHNT, YYREEE (reference sequence). The CDR3 runs to 13 residues. With 4 bases removed from V and 4 bases from J, the gap between germline ends came to 9 bases. The CDR3 is CASSPDRGNTIYF. CDR3 bases: TGTGCCAGCAGCCCCGACAGGGGAAACACCATATATTTT.

This clone was counted a single time. CDR3 DNA: TGCAGCGCTCGAGACACCGACAGGGGAGAAACCGGGGAGCTGTTTTTT. It codes for CSARDTDRGETGELFF. The V and J genes are TRBV29-1 and TRBJ2-2; 8 bases are shared with TRBD1. V lost 7 bases, J lost 5 bases, and 15 bases stayed unmatched. The CDR3 has 16 amino acids. Germline assignment: CDR1 SQVTM and CDR2 ANQGSEA.

The V and J genes are TRBV5-1 and TRBJ1-1, with D perhaps TRBD1 (6 bases). V was pared by 2 bases and J by 5 bases, with 16 bases between. The germline gives CDR1 SGHRS, CDR2 YFSETQ. The length of the CDR3 is 15 residues. The CDR3 DNA reads TGCGCCAGCAGCTTTACTACAGGGCTCGGAACTGAAGCTTTCTTT. Translating it yields CASSFTTGLGTEAFF.

The chain links TRBV15 to TRBJ2-5, with 12 positions matching TRBD2. Germline V gene lookup returns CDR1 LNHNV and CDR2 YYDKDF (reference sequence). Losses at the gene ends were 5 bases for V and 7 bases for J; bases not matched to a gene: 11. The CDR3 extends over 16 amino acids. CDR3 loop: CATSSASGGGLGTQYF. The CDR3 DNA sequence: TGTGCCACCAGCTCCGCTAGCGGGGGGGGATTGGGGACCCAGTACTTC.

This chain links TRBV2 with TRBJ1-5, with 9 bases that match TRBD1. The CDR3 sequence is 15 residues long. V was pared by 7 bases and J by 2 bases, with 6 bases of the junction left unmatched. From germline, CDR1 is SNHLY and CDR2 FYNNEI. CDR3 residues: CASTPWTGGNQPQHF. CDR3 nucleotides: TGTGCCAGCACTCCGTGGACAGGGGGCAATCAGCCCCAGCATTTT. The whole variable domain, filled in from reference TRBV2 and TRBJ1-5, reads EPEVTQTPSHQVTQMGQEVILRCVPISNHLYFYWYRQILGQKVEFLVSFYNNEISEKSEIFDDQFSVERPDGSNFTLKIRSTKLEDSAMYFCASTPWTGGNQPQHFGDGTRLSIL.

This clone has only one observation. The gene calls are TRBV27 and TRBJ1-2, with D possibly TRBD1 on 5 matching bases. CDR3 size: 14 residues. CDR1 and CDR2 from the germline V gene are MNHEY and SMNVEV (reference sequence). Trimming cost V 1 base and J 8 bases, with 14 bases left between them. DNA for the CDR3: TGTGCCAGCAGTTTATATGGGGGGGGTTGGGGCTACACCTTC. This sequence encodes CASSLYGGGWGYTF.

CDR3 DNA: TGTGCCAGCAGCCACCCCACGGGGGGCACTGAAGCTTTCTTT. This translates into CASSHPTGGTEAFF. The V gene is TRBV7-9, the J gene TRBJ1-1, with D maybe TRBD1 (5 bases). Germline CDR1 is SEHNR and CDR2 is FQNEAQ (reference sequence). The CDR3 extends over 14 amino acids. V was cut by 5 bases and J by 4 bases, with 14 bases left in between.

The rearrangement links TRBV7-9 to TRBJ1-1; 7 bases agree with TRBD1. The trim removed 4 bases at V and 3 bases at J, leaving 11 bases unmatched. The CDR3 consists of 16 residues. Germline CDR1 is SEHNR and CDR2 is FQNEAQ (reference sequence). The DNA for the CDR3 is TGTGCCAGCAGCTCCCGGGACAGTTGGGCGGACACTGAAGCTTTCTTT. Its protein is CASSSRDSWADTEAFF. Combining the CDR3 with reference TRBV7-9 and TRBJ1-1 gives the whole variable domain DTGVSQNPRHKITKRGQNVTFRCDPISEHNRLYWYRQTLGQGPEFLTYFQNEAQLEKSRLLSDRFSAERPKGSFSTLEIQRTEQGDSAMYLCASSSRDSWADTEAFFGQGTRLTVV.

The chain links TRBV5-5 to TRBJ2-1, with 8 nucleotides matching TRBD1. This CDR3 contains 16 residues. After removal of 3 bases from V and 0 bases from J, the junction contained 5 bases not matched to a gene. CDR1 is SGHKS and CDR2 is YYEKEE in the germline V gene (reference sequence). CDR3 residues: CASSSTGTGSYNEQFF. The CDR3, as DNA: TGTGCCAGCAGCTCAACCGGGACAGGCTCCTACAATGAGCAGTTCTTC.

V usage is TRBV7-9 and J usage is TRBJ2-7, with D perhaps TRBD1 (5 bases). The germline V gene encodes CDR1 SEHNR and CDR2 FQNEAQ (reference sequence). Deletions cut 6 bases from V and 7 bases from J, with 16 bases between. The CDR3 covers 13 residues. The CDR3: CASRQGMSQEQYF. In DNA form, the CDR3 reads TGTGCCAGCAGGCAGGGAATGTCTCAGGAGCAGTACTTC.

The genes are TRBV19 and TRBJ2-3; the match to TRBD2 covers 8 bases. The CDR3 runs 16 residues. Germline loops: CDR1 LNHDA, CDR2 SQIVND (reference sequence). Germline trimming cut 3 bases from V and 3 bases from J; bases unmatched to any gene: 8. CDR3 in DNA: TGTGCCAGTAGTATTAGCGGGGCGGGGAAAACAGATACGCAGTATTTT. Its translation: CASSISGAGKTDTQYF.

The rearrangement links TRBV5-1 to TRBJ2-2; D perhaps matches TRBD1 (5 bases). Germline CDR1 and CDR2: SGHRS and YFSETQ. The germline V and J ends were trimmed by 5 bases and 4 bases, with 12 bases remaining between them. The CDR3 length is 14 residues. The CDR3: CASRAGPGTGELFF. The DNA for the CDR3 is TGCGCCAGCAGGGCAGGGCCGGGCACCGGGGAGCTGTTTTTT.

V usage is TRBV29-1 and J usage is TRBJ1-1; D perhaps matches TRBD1 (6 bases). The CDR3 extends over 12 amino acids. Trimming left V 4 bases short and J 3 bases short, with 9 bases between. CDR1 is SQVTM and CDR2 is ANQGSEA in the germline V gene. CDR3 region: CSVGPGDTEAFF. The CDR3 bases are TGCAGCGTTGGTCCAGGGGACACTGAAGCTTTCTTT. Drawing the rest from reference TRBV29-1 and TRBJ1-1, the complete variable domain is SAVISQKPSRDICQRGTSLTIQCQVDSQVTMMFWYRQQPGQSLTLIATANQGSEATYESGFVIDKFPISRPNLTFSTLTVSNMSPEDSSIYLCSVGPGDTEAFFGQGTRLTVV.

V usage is TRBV5-1 and J usage is TRBJ2-3; 11 bases are shared with TRBD2. Germline loops: CDR1 SGHRS, CDR2 YFSETQ. CDR3 length: 15 residues. J was trimmed by 6 bases and V by 7 bases; bases with no gene match: 10. CDR3 residues: CASRISGGALDTQYF. The CDR3 coding sequence is TGCGCCAGCCGGATTAGCGGGGGGGCCTTGGATACGCAGTATTTT.

The CDR3 sequence is CASSDSGRIPEQYF. The CDR3 DNA reads as TGTGCCAGCAGTGATAGCGGGAGAATACCCGAGCAGTACTTC. The chain couples TRBV25-1 to TRBJ2-7; 9 positions agree with TRBD2. V was clipped by 3 bases and J by 6 bases; unmatched bases: 6. In germline, CDR1 is MGHDK, CDR2 SYGVNS. This CDR3 region has 14 residues.